This record concerns one TCR beta chain sequence. The time point here: newly diagnosed GD, antithyroid drugs for less than 3 months. Generation of the TCR library employed RNA extracted from PBMCs. The CDR3 length is 15 residues. V dropped 4 bases and J dropped 4 bases, with 18 bases sitting between them. Looked up from germline, CDR1 is DFQATT and CDR2 is SNEGSKA (reference sequence). Sequencing libraries for TCR beta were prepared with iRepertoire HTBI primers and Arm-PCR of CDR3 regions. TCRdb re-analysed the multiplex PCR reads in MiXCR, keeping a single row per CDR3 protein. This repertoire shows around 500,000 distinct CDR3 sequences, 16% found once; its top ten account for about 25%. These data originate in a study of regulatory T cells in long-lasting Graves disease. These same data were also listed under a study on T cells in Graves' hyperthyroidism and ophthalmopathy.

The sample in question was peripheral blood mononuclear cells (PBMCs), obtained at new diagnosis, from a patient treated with antithyroid drugs. This sequence joins TRBV20-1 and TRBJ2-3; D is perhaps TRBD1 (6 bases). The clonotype comes from a woman aged 40 to 65 with Graves disease. CDR3 region: CSATSGAPHADTQYF. CDR3 bases: TGCAGTGCTACGTCAGGGGCCCCACACGCAGATACGCAGTATTTT.